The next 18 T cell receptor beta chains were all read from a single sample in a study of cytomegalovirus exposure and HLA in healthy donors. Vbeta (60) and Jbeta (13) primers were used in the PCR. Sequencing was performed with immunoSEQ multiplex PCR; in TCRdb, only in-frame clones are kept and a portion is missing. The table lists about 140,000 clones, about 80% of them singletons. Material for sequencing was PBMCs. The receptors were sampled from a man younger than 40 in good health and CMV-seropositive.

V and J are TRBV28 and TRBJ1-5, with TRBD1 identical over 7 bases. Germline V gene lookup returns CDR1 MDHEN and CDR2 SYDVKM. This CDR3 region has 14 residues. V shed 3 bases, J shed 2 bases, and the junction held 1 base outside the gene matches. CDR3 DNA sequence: TGTGCCAGCAGTTTGGGGACAGGCAATCAGCCCCAGCATTTT. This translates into CASSLGTGNQPQHF.

CDR3 bases: TGTGCCAGCAGCTTAAGAGGGCTGGCTCCTAACTATGGCTACACCTTC. This translates into CASSLRGLAPNYGYTF. The genes are TRBV7-9 and TRBJ1-2; D gene uncertain. Germline V gives CDR1 SEHNR, CDR2 FQNEAQ (reference sequence). CDR3 length equals 16 residues. V lost 2 bases to trimming and J lost 0 bases, with 13 bases between them.

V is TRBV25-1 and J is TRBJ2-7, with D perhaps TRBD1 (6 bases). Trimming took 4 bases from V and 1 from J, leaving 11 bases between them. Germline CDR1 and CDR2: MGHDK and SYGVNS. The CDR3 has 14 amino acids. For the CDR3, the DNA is TGTGCCAGCAGTGGGACAGATATATCCTACGAGCAGTACTTC. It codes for CASSGTDISYEQYF.

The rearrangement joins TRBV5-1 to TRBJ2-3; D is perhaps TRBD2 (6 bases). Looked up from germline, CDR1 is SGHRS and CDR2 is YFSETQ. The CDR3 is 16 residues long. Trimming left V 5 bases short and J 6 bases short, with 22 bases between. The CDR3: CASSFLFGSDLDTQYF. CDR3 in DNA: TGCGCCAGCAGTTTTCTTTTCGGGAGTGACTTGGATACGCAGTATTTT.

This CDR3 reads CSVRTASDSRAFF. The CDR3 DNA follows: TGCAGCGTAAGGACAGCCTCGGATTCGAGGGCTTTCTTT. V and J are TRBV29-1 and TRBJ1-1, with D perhaps TRBD1 (6 bases). Germline V CDR1 and CDR2: SQVTM, ANQGSEA. Trimming took off 6 bases at V and 11 bases at J, with 22 bases between the two ends. This CDR3 contains 13 residues. Using reference TRBV29-1 and TRBJ1-1 for the parts outside the CDR3, the full variable domain is SAVISQKPSRDICQRGTSLTIQCQVDSQVTMMFWYRQQPGQSLTLIATANQGSEATYESGFVIDKFPISRPNLTFSTLTVSNMSPEDSSIYLCSVRTASDSRAFFGQGTRLTVV.

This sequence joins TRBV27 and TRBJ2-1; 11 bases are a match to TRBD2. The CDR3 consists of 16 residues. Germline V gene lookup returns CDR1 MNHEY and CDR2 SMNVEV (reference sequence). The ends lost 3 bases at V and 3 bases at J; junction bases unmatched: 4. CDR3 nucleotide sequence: TGTGCCAGCAGTTTCGCAGGGACTAGCGGCTACAATGAGCAGTTCTTC. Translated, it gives CASSFAGTSGYNEQFF.

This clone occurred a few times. In nucleotides, the CDR3 is TGTGCCAGCAGCTTAAAGACAGTCATGAACACTGAAGCTTTCTTT. It yields the protein CASSLKTVMNTEAFF. This chain links TRBV7-9 with TRBJ1-1; weak D call: TRBD1 (5 bases). V gave up 2 bases and J gave up 0 bases, with 10 bases separating them. There are 15 residues in the CDR3. Germline V gene sequence: CDR1 SEHNR, CDR2 FQNEAQ (reference sequence).

CDR3 amino acids: CASKGHPRFGELFF. The CDR3 coding sequence is TGTGCCAGCAAGGGACATCCTCGATTCGGGGAGCTGTTTTTT. The rearrangement links TRBV5-6 to TRBJ2-2, with D perhaps TRBD1 (6 bases). V was shortened by 6 bases and J by 7 bases, with 16 bases between the two germline ends. The CDR3 sequence is 14 residues long. From germline, CDR1 is SGHDT and CDR2 YYEEEE.

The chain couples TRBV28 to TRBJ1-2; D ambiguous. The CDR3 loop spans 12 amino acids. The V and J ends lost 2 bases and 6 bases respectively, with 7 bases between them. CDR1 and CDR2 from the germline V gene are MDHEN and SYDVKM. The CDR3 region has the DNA TGTGCCAGCAGTTTAAGAGGAGATGGCTACACCTTC. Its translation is CASSLRGDGYTF.

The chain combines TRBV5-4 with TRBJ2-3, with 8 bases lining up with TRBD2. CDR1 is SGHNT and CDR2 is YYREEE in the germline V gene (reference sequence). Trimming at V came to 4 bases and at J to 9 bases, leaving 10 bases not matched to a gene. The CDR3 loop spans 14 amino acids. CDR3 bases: TGTGCCAGCAGCCAGTCGGGAGGGCCGGAGACGCAGTATTTT. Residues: CASSQSGGPETQYF.

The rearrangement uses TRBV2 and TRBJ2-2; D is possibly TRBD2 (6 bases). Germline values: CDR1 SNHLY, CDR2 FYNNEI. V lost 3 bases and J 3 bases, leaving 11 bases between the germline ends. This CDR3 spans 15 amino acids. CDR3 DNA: TGTGCCAGCAGTGAGGCTAGCGCGCACACCGGGGAGCTGTTTTTT. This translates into CASSEASAHTGELFF.

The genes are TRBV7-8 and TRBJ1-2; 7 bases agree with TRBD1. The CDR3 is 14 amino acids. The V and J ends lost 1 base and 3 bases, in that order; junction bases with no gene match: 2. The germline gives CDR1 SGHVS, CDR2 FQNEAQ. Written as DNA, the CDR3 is TGTGCCAGCAGCTTAGTAGGGACAGACTATGGCTACACCTTC. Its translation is CASSLVGTDYGYTF.

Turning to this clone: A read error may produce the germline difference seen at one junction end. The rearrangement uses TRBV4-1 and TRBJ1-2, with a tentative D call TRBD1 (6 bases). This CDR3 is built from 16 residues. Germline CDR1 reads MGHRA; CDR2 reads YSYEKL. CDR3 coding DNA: TGCGCCAGCAGCGAAGAACAGGGCCTCGGGGCCGGTGGCTACACCTTC. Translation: CASSEEQGLGAGGYTF.

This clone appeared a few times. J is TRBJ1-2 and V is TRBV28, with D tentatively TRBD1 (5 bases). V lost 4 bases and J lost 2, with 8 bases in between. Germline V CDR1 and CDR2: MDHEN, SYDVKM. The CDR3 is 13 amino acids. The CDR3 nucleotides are TGTGCCAGCAGTTCTGACAGAAACTATGGCTACACCTTC. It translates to CASSSDRNYGYTF.

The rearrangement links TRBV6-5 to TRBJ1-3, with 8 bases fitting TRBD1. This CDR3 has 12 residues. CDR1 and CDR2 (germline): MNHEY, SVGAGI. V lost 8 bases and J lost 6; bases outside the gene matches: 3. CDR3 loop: CASGTGQNTIYF. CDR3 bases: TGTGCCAGCGGGACAGGTCAAAACACCATATATTTT.

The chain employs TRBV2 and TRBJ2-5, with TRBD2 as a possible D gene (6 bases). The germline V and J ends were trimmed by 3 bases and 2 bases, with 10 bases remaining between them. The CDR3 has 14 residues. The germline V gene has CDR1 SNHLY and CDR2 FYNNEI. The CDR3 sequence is CASSDGTDQETQYF. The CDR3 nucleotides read TGTGCCAGCAGTGACGGGACTGATCAAGAGACCCAGTACTTC.

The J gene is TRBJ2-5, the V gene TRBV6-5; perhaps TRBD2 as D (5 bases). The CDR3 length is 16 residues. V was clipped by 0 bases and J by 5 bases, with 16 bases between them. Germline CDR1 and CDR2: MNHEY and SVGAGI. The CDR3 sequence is CASSYSGKSGGETQYF. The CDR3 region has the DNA TGTGCCAGCAGTTACTCGGGCAAAAGCGGTGGGGAGACCCAGTACTTC.

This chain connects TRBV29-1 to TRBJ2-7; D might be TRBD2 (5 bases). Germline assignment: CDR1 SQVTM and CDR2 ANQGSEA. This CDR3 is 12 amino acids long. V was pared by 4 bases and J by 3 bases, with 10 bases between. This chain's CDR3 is CSVAPGDYEQYF. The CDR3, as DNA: TGCAGCGTTGCCCCCGGGGACTACGAGCAGTACTTC.